This TCR beta chain was profiled in a study of circulating and synovial CD4+ cells in juvenile arthritis. Study conclusions and caveats: Measured synovium overlap likely understates the true shared repertoire. T cell genome counts differed by at least an order of magnitude between CPL and CD4 samples. Some such blood samples were as oligoclonal as synovium. Traditional Vbeta family usage analysis missed the pathogenic-like versus bulk difference.

Profiled with immunoSEQ multiplex PCR; TCRdb holds only in-frame clones, not every one. Of 30,000 to 40,000 clones listed, about 95% were seen once; the top ten hold 0.68%. The trim removed 5 bases at V and 3 bases at J, leaving 4 bases unmatched. CDR3 length: 14 amino acids. Looked up from germline, CDR1 is SGHTS and CDR2 is YDEGEE. Concerning this clone itself: What it binds is unknown.

Specimen: CD4+ T cells from blood. This clonotype was obtained from a human donor with juvenile idiopathic arthritis. J is TRBJ1-2 and V is TRBV5-8, with TRBD1 matching 10 bases. CDR3 DNA: TGTGCCAGCAGAGACAGGGGGCGCGACTATGGCTACACCTTC. Protein product: CASRDRGRDYGYTF. Looking up the rest from reference TRBV5-8 and TRBJ1-2 gives the full variable domain: EAGVTQSPTHLIKTRGQQATLRCSPISGHTSVYWYQQALGLGLQFLLWYDEGEERNRGNFPPRFSGRQFPNYSSELNVNALELEDSALYLCASRDRGRDYGYTFGSGTRLTVV.